This T cell receptor (beta chain) was recorded in a study of blood T cell repertoires in COVID-19. Study-wide background: PBMCs, B-cell-depleted T cells, or T cells were the source of the cDNA or gDNA that made up the material.

CDR3 length equals 12 residues. V dropped 5 bases and J dropped 9 bases, with 13 bases sitting between them. Per the germline V gene, CDR1 is MNHEY and CDR2 is SMNVEV (reference sequence). As processed by the authors: For nucleated cells, counts were estimated from reference gene primer amplification. Profiled with immunoSEQ multiplex PCR; TCRdb holds only in-frame clones, not every one. V, J and clone size were drawn from that table, and D and trimming were deduced from the DNA. Altogether about 200,000 clones are present, about 80% being singletons, with the ten largest covering approximately 6.9%.

The sequenced sample consisted of peripheral blood. The sequence was collected from a human donor with acute or convalescent COVID-19. The donor label of this sample is uncertain. The V and J genes are TRBV27 and TRBJ1-1; D possibly corresponds to TRBD1 (5 bases). The CDR3 nucleotides are TGTGCCAGCAGTCCAGGGACTCTCAAAGCTTTCTTT. Translating it yields CASSPGTLKAFF.